This T cell receptor (beta chain) was identified in a study of cytomegalovirus exposure and HLA in healthy donors. The germline CDR1 and CDR2 sequences are SGHRS and YFSETQ. V was shortened by 4 bases and J by 7 bases, with 17 bases between the two germline ends. This CDR3 spans 15 amino acids. Study-wide results and limits: In vitro assays verified that a few CMV-associated chains recognized CMV antigens specifically. CMV serostatus alone was available as immune exposure information. The study labeled around 160 TCR beta chains cytomegalovirus-associated.

This clone has only one observation. Its antigen is undetermined. A multiplex PCR was run with 60 Vbeta primers and 13 Jbeta primers. TCRdb's table, derived via immunoSEQ multiplex PCR, lists solely in-frame clones and lacks some. This sample carries approximately 100,000 clones, about 70% of them seen once, and the ten largest clones take around 2.5%. The receptor was isolated from a man in his fifties in good health and CMV-seropositive. The V and J genes are TRBV5-1 and TRBJ1-4, with a tentative D call TRBD1 (5 bases). The sample was PBMCs. CDR3 protein: CASSPRRGAVEKLFF. CDR3 in DNA: TGCGCCAGCAGCCCACGGAGGGGAGCAGTTGAAAAACTGTTTTTT.